This T cell receptor beta chain emerged from a study of PD-L1 blockade in urothelial cancer. Study-wide background: Most patients, about 85% of the roughly 29, were males with bladder-origin cancer.

Every PCR received spiked-in synthetic TCR analog templates. Clones were sequenced by immunoSEQ multiplex PCR, and TCRdb holds only the in-frame ones, with some missing. The data hold 70,000 to 75,000 clones, with 85% to 90% observed a single time. Time point in this sample: pretreatment peripheral blood. V was shortened by 4 bases and J by 2 bases, with 21 bases between the two germline ends. Germline loops: CDR1 SNHLY, CDR2 FYNNEI. There are 17 residues in the CDR3. The source material was PBMCs, sampled around atezolizumab (anti-PD-L1) treatment. The chain combines TRBV2 with TRBJ2-7; D is perhaps TRBD2 (6 bases). This clonotype originated in a man between 65 and 85 years old with urothelial cancer. CDR3 amino acids: CASSGRGRGGGPYEQYF. CDR3 sequence (DNA): TGTGCCAGCAGTGGGAGGGGAAGGGGAGGAGGGCCCTACGAGCAGTACTTC. The variable domain in full, with the rest retrieved from reference TRBV2 and TRBJ2-7, is EPEVTQTPSHQVTQMGQEVILRCVPISNHLYFYWYRQILGQKVEFLVSFYNNEISEKSEIFDDQFSVERPDGSNFTLKIRSTKLEDSAMYFCASSGRGRGGGPYEQYFGPGTRLTVT.